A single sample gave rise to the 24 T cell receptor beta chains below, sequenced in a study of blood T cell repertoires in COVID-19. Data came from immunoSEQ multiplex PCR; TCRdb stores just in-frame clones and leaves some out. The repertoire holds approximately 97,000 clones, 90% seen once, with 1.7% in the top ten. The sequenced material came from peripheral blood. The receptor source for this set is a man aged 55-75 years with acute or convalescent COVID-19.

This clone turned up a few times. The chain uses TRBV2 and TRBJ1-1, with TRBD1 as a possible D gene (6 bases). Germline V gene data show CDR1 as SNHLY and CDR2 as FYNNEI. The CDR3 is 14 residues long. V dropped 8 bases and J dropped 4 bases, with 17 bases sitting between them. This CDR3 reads CASGDQGTGTEAFF. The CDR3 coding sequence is TGTGCCAGCGGAGACCAGGGGACGGGCACTGAAGCTTTCTTT.

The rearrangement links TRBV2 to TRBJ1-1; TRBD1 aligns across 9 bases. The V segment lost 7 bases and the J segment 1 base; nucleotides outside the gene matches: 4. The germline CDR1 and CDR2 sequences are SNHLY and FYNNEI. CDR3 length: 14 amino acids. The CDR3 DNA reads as TGTGCCAGCAACCCGGACAGGGGGAACACTGAAGCTTTCTTT. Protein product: CASNPDRGNTEAFF.

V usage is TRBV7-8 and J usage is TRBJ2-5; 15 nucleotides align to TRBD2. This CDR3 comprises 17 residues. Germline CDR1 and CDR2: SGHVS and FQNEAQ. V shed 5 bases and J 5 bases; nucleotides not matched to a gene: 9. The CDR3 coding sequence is TGTGCCAGCAGCCGAGGACTAGCGGGGGGGCTTTGGGAGACCCAGTACTTC. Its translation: CASSRGLAGGLWETQYF. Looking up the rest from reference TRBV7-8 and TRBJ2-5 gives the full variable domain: GAGVSQSPRYKVAKRGQDVALRCDPISGHVSLFWYQQALGQGPEFLTYFQNEAQLDKSGLPSDRFFAERPEGSVSTLKIQRTQQEDSAVYLCASSRGLAGGLWETQYFGPGTRLLVL.

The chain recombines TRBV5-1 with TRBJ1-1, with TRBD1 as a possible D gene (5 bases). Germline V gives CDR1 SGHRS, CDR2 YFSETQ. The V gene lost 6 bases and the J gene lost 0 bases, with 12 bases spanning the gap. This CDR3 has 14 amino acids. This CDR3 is CASTTGDLNTEAFF. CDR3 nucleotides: TGCGCCAGCACGACGGGGGACTTGAACACTGAAGCTTTCTTT.

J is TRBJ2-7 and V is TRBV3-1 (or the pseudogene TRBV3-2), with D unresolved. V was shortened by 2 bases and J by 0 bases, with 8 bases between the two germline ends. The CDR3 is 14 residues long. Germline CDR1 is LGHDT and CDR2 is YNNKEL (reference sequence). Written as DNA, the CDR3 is TGTGCCAGCAGCCAACTCCCGGGCTCCTACGAGCAGTACTTC. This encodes CASSQLPGSYEQYF.

This chain's CDR3 is CASSPTESSYEQYV. In nucleotides, the CDR3 is TGTGCCAGCAGCCCAACAGAGAGCTCCTACGAGCAGTACGTC. This sequence joins TRBV7-9 and TRBJ2-7; no firm D call. The CDR3 has 14 residues. V was clipped by 5 bases and J by 0 bases, with 11 bases between them. Germline-derived CDR1 and CDR2 are SEHNR and FQNEAQ (reference sequence).

In DNA, the CDR3 is TGTGCCAGCAGCCCGTCTCTGGGGGGTGGGAATCAGCCCCAGCATTTT. This sequence encodes CASSPSLGGGNQPQHF. The rearrangement links TRBV7-8 to TRBJ1-5; possible D gene TRBD1, 5 bases. The V end was cut by 5 bases, the J end by 4 bases, with 18 bases between. This CDR3 comprises 16 residues. Per the germline V gene, CDR1 is SGHVS and CDR2 is FQNEAQ.

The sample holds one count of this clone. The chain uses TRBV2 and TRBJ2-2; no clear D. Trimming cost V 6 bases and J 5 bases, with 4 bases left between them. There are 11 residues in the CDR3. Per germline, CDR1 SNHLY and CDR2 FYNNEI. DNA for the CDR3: TGTGCCAGCAGAGCGACCGGGGAGCTGTTTTTT. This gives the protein CASRATGELFF.

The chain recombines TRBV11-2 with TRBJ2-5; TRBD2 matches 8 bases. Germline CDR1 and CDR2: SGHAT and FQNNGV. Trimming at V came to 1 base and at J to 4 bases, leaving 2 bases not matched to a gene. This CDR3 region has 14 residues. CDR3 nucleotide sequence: TGTGCCAGCAGCTTAGTTACTAGCGGAGAGACCCAGTACTTC. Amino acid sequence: CASSLVTSGETQYF.

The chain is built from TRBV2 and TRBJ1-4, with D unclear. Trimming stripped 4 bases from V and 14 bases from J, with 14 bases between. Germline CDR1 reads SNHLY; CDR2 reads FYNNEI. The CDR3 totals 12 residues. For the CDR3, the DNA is TGTGCCAGCAGTGGGCAGTCCGCTGCTCTGTTTTTT. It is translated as CASSGQSAALFF.

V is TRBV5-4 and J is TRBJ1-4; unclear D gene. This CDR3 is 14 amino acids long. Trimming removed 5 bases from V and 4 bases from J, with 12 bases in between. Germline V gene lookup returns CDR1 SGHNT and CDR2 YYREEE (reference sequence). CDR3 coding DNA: TGTGCCAGCAGTCGGGAAGTGGGTAATGAAAAACTGTTTTTT. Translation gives CASSREVGNEKLFF.

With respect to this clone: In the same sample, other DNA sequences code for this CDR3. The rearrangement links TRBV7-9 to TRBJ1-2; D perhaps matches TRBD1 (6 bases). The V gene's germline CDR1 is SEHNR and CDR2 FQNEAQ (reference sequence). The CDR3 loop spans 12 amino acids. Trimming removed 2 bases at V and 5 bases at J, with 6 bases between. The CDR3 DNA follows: TGTGCCAGCAGCTTACAGGGGTATGGCTACACCTTC. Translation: CASSLQGYGYTF. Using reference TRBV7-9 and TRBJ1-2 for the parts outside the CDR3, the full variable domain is DTGVSQNPRHKITKRGQNVTFRCDPISEHNRLYWYRQTLGQGPEFLTYFQNEAQLEKSRLLSDRFSAERPKGSFSTLEIQRTEQGDSAMYLCASSLQGYGYTFGSGTRLTVV.

The CDR3 is CASSLAVQGRKAFF. The CDR3 DNA is TGTGCCAGCAGCTTAGCTGTCCAGGGCAGGAAAGCTTTCTTT. The chain employs TRBV7-2 and TRBJ1-1; possibly TRBD1 for D (5 bases). The V and J ends lost 0 bases and 9 bases respectively, with 14 bases between them. Germline V lookup: CDR1 SGHTA, CDR2 FQGNSA. This CDR3 comprises 14 residues.

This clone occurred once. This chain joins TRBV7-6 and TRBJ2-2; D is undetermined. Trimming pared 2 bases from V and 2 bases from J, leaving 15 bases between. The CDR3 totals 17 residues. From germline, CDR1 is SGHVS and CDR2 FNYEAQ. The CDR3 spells CASSLPQVIINTGELFF. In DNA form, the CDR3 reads TGTGCCAGCAGCTTACCCCAGGTGATCATTAACACCGGGGAGCTGTTTTTT.

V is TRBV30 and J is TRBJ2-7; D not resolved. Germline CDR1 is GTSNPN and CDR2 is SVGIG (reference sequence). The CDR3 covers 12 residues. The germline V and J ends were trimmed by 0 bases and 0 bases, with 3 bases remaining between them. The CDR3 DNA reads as TGTGCCTGGAGTGTGAGCTCCTACGAGCAGTACTTC. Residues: CAWSVSSYEQYF.

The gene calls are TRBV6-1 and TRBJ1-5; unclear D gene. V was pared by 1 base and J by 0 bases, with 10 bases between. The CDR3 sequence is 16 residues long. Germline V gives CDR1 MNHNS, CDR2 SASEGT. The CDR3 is CASSEVKQFSNQPQHF. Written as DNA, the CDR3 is TGTGCCAGCAGTGAAGTAAAACAGTTTAGCAATCAGCCCCAGCATTTT.

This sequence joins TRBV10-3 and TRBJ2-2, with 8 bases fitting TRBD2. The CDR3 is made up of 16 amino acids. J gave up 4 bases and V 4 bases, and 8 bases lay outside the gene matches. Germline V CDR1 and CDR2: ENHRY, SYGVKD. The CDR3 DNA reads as TGTGCCATCAGTGTCGACGGGGGGGCCATCACCGGGGAGCTGTTTTTT. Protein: CAISVDGGAITGELFF.

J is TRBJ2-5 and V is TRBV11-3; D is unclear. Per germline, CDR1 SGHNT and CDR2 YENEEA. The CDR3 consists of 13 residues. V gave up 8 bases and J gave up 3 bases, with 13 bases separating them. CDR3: CASCAPTEETQYF. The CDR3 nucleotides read TGTGCCAGCTGCGCGCCCACCGAAGAGACCCAGTACTTC.

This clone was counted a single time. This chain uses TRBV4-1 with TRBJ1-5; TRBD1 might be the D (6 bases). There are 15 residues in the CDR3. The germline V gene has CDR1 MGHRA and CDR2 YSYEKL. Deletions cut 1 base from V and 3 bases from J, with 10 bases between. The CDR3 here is CASSQGGQANQPQHF. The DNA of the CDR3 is TGCGCCAGCAGCCAAGGGGGGCAGGCCAATCAGCCCCAGCATTTT.

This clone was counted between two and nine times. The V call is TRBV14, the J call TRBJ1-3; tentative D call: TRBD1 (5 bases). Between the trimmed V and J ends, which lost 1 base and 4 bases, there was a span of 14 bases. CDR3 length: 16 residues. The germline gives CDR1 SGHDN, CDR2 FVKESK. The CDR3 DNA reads TGTGCCAGCAGCCAAGTGTTCGGGGGGTTCGGAAACACCATATATTTT. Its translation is CASSQVFGGFGNTIYF.

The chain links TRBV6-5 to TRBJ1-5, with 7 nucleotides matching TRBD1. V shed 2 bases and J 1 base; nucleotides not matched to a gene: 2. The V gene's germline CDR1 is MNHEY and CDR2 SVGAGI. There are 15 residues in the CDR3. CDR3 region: CASSYRGLSNQPQHF. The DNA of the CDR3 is TGTGCCAGCAGTTACAGGGGGCTGAGCAATCAGCCCCAGCATTTT.

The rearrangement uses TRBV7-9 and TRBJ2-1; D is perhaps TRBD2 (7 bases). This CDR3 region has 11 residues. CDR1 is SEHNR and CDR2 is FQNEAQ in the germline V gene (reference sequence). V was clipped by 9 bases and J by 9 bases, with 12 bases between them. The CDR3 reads CASGGAVEQFF. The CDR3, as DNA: TGTGCCAGTGGGGGGGCGGTTGAGCAGTTCTTC.

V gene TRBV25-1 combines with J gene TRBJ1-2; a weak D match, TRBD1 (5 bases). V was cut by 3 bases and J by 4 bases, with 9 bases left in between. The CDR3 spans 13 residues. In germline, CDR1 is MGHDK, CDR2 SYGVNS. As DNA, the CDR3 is TGTGCCAGCAGTGATGACAGCCTCTATGGCTACACCTTC. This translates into CASSDDSLYGYTF.

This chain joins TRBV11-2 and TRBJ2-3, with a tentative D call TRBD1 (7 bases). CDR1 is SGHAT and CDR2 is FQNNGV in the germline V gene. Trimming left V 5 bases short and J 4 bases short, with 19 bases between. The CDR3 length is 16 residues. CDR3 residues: CASSPRGDSKSDTQYF. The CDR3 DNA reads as TGTGCCAGCAGCCCAAGGGGGGACAGTAAATCAGATACGCAGTATTTT.